These T cell receptor beta chains were read from a single sample in a study of human T cells and chemical hapten exposure. TCRdb redid the calling of the RACE reads with MiXCR, one entry per CDR3 protein. There are 350,000 to 400,000 distinct CDR3 sequences in the sample; roughly 5.3% occur only once, and roughly 2.6% lies in the top ten. The material sequenced was whole blood, taken in connection with sensitization to the hapten diphenylcyclopropenone (DPC). The receptors stem from a woman aged 45-59 years with alopecia areata. Some clones in this sample may be carry-over from other donors' samples. The CDR3 runs from the conserved cysteine through the conserved F or W. A D gene is named only where the DNA matches it firmly. Clone size is given for some rows only: seen once, a few or many times, or a class if the clone is expanded.

V: TRBV29-1; D: .; J: TRBJ1-2; size: few; DNA: TGCAGCGTCCCAGGGGATGGCTACACCTTC; CDR3: CSVPGDGYTF
V: TRBV5-1; D: TRBD1; J: TRBJ1-6; size: few; DNA: TGCGCCAGCAGCTTCTTAGACAGGGGCCTGAATTCACCCCTCCACTTT; CDR3: CASSFLDRGLNSPLHF
V: TRBV5-6; D: TRBD1; J: TRBJ2-5; size: few; DNA: TGTGCCAGCAGCTCGGAGGGGACAGGGTACGGCCAAGAGACCCAGTACTTC; CDR3: CASSSEGTGYGQETQYF
V: TRBV3-1; D: TRBD1; J: TRBJ2-4; size: many; DNA: TGTGCCAGCAGCCAAGGACAGGGGGATAAGGCCAAAAACATTCAGTACTTC; CDR3: CASSQGQGDKAKNIQYF
V: TRBV9; D: TRBD1; J: TRBJ2-5; size: .; DNA: TGTGCCAGCAGCGGGGGGACAGGGCATACGTCGGTGACCCAGTACTTC; CDR3: CASSGGTGHTSVTQYF
V: TRBV29-1; D: .; J: TRBJ2-1; size: many; DNA: TGCAGCGCCAGGACAGAGTACAATGAGCAGTTCTTC; CDR3: CSARTEYNEQFF
V: TRBV10-3; D: TRBD2; J: TRBJ2-3; size: many; DNA: TGTGCCGCCCAAGCGGGGGGGGCAGATACGCAGTATTTT; CDR3: CAAQAGGADTQYF
V: TRBV20-1; D: .; J: TRBJ1-3; size: .; DNA: TGCAGTGCTAGAGATGTGGACACCATATATTTT; CDR3: CSARDVDTIYF
V: TRBV12-3/TRBV12-4; D: .; J: TRBJ2-7; size: .; DNA: TGTGCCAGCAGCTCCCGGACAACCCCCTACGAGCAGTACTTC; CDR3: CASSSRTTPYEQYF
V: TRBV3-1; D: .; J: TRBJ1-3; size: few; DNA: TGTGCCAGCAGCCCCCGTCAGGGCACCATATATTTT; CDR3: CASSPRQGTIYF
V: TRBV20-1; D: TRBD2; J: TRBJ2-7; size: many; DNA: TGCAGTGCCCTGGGGACTAGCGGGATACTGCAGTACTTC; CDR3: CSALGTSGILQYF
V: TRBV20-1; D: .; J: TRBJ2-7; size: few; DNA: TGCAGTGCACTGACAGGTACAAGGGTCTACGAGCAGTACTTC; CDR3: CSALTGTRVYEQYF
V: TRBV29-1; D: .; J: TRBJ1-2; size: many; DNA: TGCAGCGCTCCTTCCGCCCGGGACGGACGCTATGGCTACACCTTC; CDR3: CSAPSARDGRYGYTF
V: TRBV3-1; D: .; J: TRBJ1-1; size: many; DNA: TGTGCCAGCAGCCAAGAAGGAACAGGATCTAGAGCTTTCTTT; CDR3: CASSQEGTGSRAFF
V: TRBV4-3; D: .; J: TRBJ1-1; size: many; DNA: TGCGCCAGCAGCCAAGCAAGGGGGACTGAAGCTTTCTTT; CDR3: CASSQARGTEAFF
V: TRBV27; D: TRBD2; J: TRBJ2-7; size: many; DNA: TGTGCCAGCAGAGCAGCGGGACTAGCCTACGAGCAGTACTTC; CDR3: CASRAAGLAYEQYF
V: TRBV3-1; D: .; J: TRBJ1-1; size: many; DNA: TGTGCCAGCAGCCAAGGGGAGGGGCTTGAAGCTTTCTTT; CDR3: CASSQGEGLEAFF
V: TRBV24-1; D: .; J: TRBJ2-7; size: few; DNA: TGTGCCACCAGTCCCAAAACCCAGGGGGGGCCAATCTACGAGCAGTACTTC; CDR3: CATSPKTQGGPIYEQYF
V: TRBV29-1; D: .; J: TRBJ2-6; size: many; DNA: TGCAGCGTTGAAGGGACCGGAGCCGGGGCCAACGTCCTGACTTTC; CDR3: CSVEGTGAGANVLTF
V: TRBV5-6; D: TRBD2; J: TRBJ2-3; size: few; DNA: TGTGCCAGCAGCTATGGACTAGCCGGGGGGGCAACAGATACGCAGTATTTT; CDR3: CASSYGLAGGATDTQYF
V: TRBV4-2; D: TRBD1; J: TRBJ2-3; size: many; DNA: TGTGCCAGCAGCCAAGGAGCAGGGGGCTCAGATACGCAGTATTTT; CDR3: CASSQGAGGSDTQYF
V: TRBV20-1; D: .; J: TRBJ2-1; size: many; DNA: TGCAGTGCTAGCCCCTTGGTTTCCTACAATGAGCAGTTCTTC; CDR3: CSASPLVSYNEQFF
V: TRBV6-5; D: .; J: TRBJ2-2; size: .; DNA: TGTGCCAGCAGTTACTCGAGGACGACCGGGGAGCTGTTTTTT; CDR3: CASSYSRTTGELFF
V: TRBV4-2; D: .; J: TRBJ1-1; size: many; DNA: TGTGCCAGCAGCCAAGGAACACTGAACACTGAAGCTTTCTTT; CDR3: CASSQGTLNTEAFF
V: TRBV7-2; D: .; J: TRBJ1-5; size: .; DNA: TGTGCCAGCAGTCCCCGCGGGGAGGGCAATCAGCCCCAGCATTTT; CDR3: CASSPRGEGNQPQHF